A selection of T cell receptor beta chains follows, all from one sample in a study of blood T cell repertoires in COVID-19. Assay: immunoSEQ multiplex PCR; the TCRdb copy retains only in-frame clones and omits some. The table includes fewer than 250,000 clones, approximately 90% detected once. Sample: peripheral blood. These receptors all stem from a middle-aged woman with acute or convalescent COVID-19. Each CDR3 is given with its conserved first and last residue. A D gene is named only where the DNA matches it firmly. Clone size appears in some rows only: once, few, many, or a class for an expanded clone.

size: -
V: TRBV12-3/TRBV12-4
D: -
J: TRBJ1-4
CDR3: CASSFHRALFF
DNA: TGTGCCAGCAGTTTCCACAGGGCCCTGTTTTTT

size: -
V: TRBV6-5
D: -
J: TRBJ2-1
CDR3: CASSYFKTVKNEQFF
DNA: TGTGCCAGCAGTTACTTTAAAACGGTAAAGAATGAGCAGTTCTTC

size: once
V: TRBV4-1
D: TRBD2
J: TRBJ2-1
CDR3: CASSQVHLAGGHLNEQFF
DNA: TGCGCCAGCAGCCAAGTGCACCTAGCGGGGGGCCATCTCAATGAGCAGTTCTTC

size: few
V: TRBV10-3
D: -
J: TRBJ2-1
CDR3: CAIMNRDNEQFF
DNA: TGTGCCATCATGAACAGGGACAATGAGCAGTTCTTC

size: -
V: TRBV12-3/TRBV12-4
D: -
J: TRBJ1-1
CDR3: CASTNMRAEAFF
DNA: TGTGCCAGCACTAATATGAGGGCTGAAGCTTTCTTT

size: once
V: TRBV6-5
D: -
J: TRBJ1-5
CDR3: CASSRDQPQHF
DNA: TGTGCCAGCAGTCGAGATCAGCCCCAGCATTTT

size: once
V: TRBV10-3
D: -
J: TRBJ1-2
CDR3: CAISVGGASYGYTF
DNA: TGTGCCATCAGTGTAGGGGGGGCGTCCTATGGCTACACCTTC

size: few
V: TRBV6-1
D: TRBD1
J: TRBJ1-2
CDR3: CASSDPGTGGNYGYTF
DNA: TGTGCCAGCAGTGACCCCGGGACAGGGGGCAATTATGGCTACACCTTC

size: -
V: TRBV10-3
D: TRBD1
J: TRBJ2-1
CDR3: CAISDFTGGSYNEQFF
DNA: TGTGCCATCAGTGACTTCACAGGGGGCAGCTACAATGAGCAGTTCTTC

size: -
V: TRBV7-9
D: -
J: TRBJ1-6
CDR3: CASSLGQNNSPLHF
DNA: TGTGCCAGCAGCTTAGGGCAGAACAATTCACCCCTCCACTTT

size: -
V: TRBV2
D: -
J: TRBJ1-1
CDR3: CASSERRSMDTEAFF
DNA: TGTGCCAGCAGTGAACGGCGGTCTATGGACACTGAAGCTTTCTTT

size: -
V: TRBV5-4
D: TRBD1
J: TRBJ2-3
CDR3: CASSLMTGGSLGKDTQYF
DNA: TGTGCCAGCAGCTTGATGACAGGGGGCTCCCTAGGTAAAGATACGCAGTATTTT

size: -
V: TRBV7-2
D: TRBD1
J: TRBJ2-3
CDR3: CASSYIQGAVTDTQYF
DNA: TGTGCCAGCAGCTATATACAGGGGGCCGTCACAGATACGCAGTATTTT

size: -
V: TRBV7-6
D: -
J: TRBJ1-3
CDR3: CASSLAGNRYSGNTIYF
DNA: TGTGCCAGCAGCTTAGCGGGGAACAGGTACTCTGGAAACACCATATATTTT

size: -
V: TRBV11-2
D: TRBD1
J: TRBJ1-3
CDR3: CASSSLQGISGNTIYF
DNA: TGTGCCAGCAGCTCATTACAGGGGATCTCTGGAAACACCATATATTTT

size: once
V: TRBV18
D: TRBD1
J: TRBJ1-2
CDR3: CASSPLSLDRSRF
DNA: TGTGCCAGCTCACCACTTTCGCTGGACAGGAGTCGGTTC

size: -
V: TRBV3-1/TRBV3-2
D: TRBD1
J: TRBJ1-5
CDR3: CASSQNTGVVQPQHF
DNA: TGTGCCAGCAGCCAGAACACAGGGGTTGTGCAGCCCCAGCATTTT

size: -
V: TRBV29-1
D: -
J: TRBJ1-6
CDR3: CSVQTGSGNSPLHF
DNA: TGCAGCGTTCAAACAGGGTCAGGTAATTCACCCCTCCACTTT

size: -
V: TRBV9
D: -
J: TRBJ2-2
CDR3: CASRGGVNTGELFF
DNA: TGTGCCAGCAGAGGGGGGGTGAACACCGGGGAGCTGTTTTTT

size: -
V: TRBV25-1
D: TRBD1
J: TRBJ1-2
CDR3: CASSTAGQYYGYTF
DNA: TGTGCCAGCTCTACCGCGGGACAGTACTATGGCTACACCTTC

size: -
V: TRBV5-1
D: -
J: TRBJ2-5
CDR3: CASSLLGASQETQYF
DNA: TGCGCCAGCAGTCTTCTGGGGGCGAGTCAAGAGACCCAGTACTTC

size: few
V: TRBV13
D: TRBD1
J: TRBJ1-4
CDR3: CASSFSTGQNEKLFF
DNA: TGTGCCAGCAGCTTCTCCACGGGACAGAATGAAAAACTGTTTTTT

size: few
V: TRBV6-4
D: -
J: TRBJ2-1
CDR3: CASSDSQTNSYNEQFF
DNA: TGTGCCAGCAGTGACTCCCAGACAAACTCCTACAATGAGCAGTTCTTC

size: -
V: TRBV27
D: TRBD1
J: TRBJ1-1
CDR3: CASSFVRQGAGRAFF
DNA: TGTGCCAGCAGTTTCGTGAGACAGGGGGCTGGTCGAGCTTTCTTT

size: few
V: TRBV7-7
D: TRBD2
J: TRBJ2-1
CDR3: CASSLQSGATYNEQFF
DNA: TGTGCCAGCAGCCTCCAGAGCGGGGCGACCTACAATGAGCAGTTCTTC

size: once
V: TRBV24-1
D: TRBD1
J: TRBJ2-4
CDR3: CATSDATGTAKNIQYF
DNA: TGTGCCACCAGTGATGCGACAGGGACGGCCAAAAACATTCAGTACTTC

size: -
V: TRBV12-3/TRBV12-4
D: -
J: TRBJ1-2
CDR3: CASTPAGAYGYTF
DNA: TGTGCCAGCACCCCGGCGGGGGCCTATGGCTACACCTTC

size: once
V: TRBV5-4
D: TRBD1
J: TRBJ2-3
CDR3: CASSFNDREDTQYF
DNA: TGTGCCAGCAGCTTCAACGACAGGGAAGATACGCAGTATTTT

size: once
V: TRBV4-1
D: -
J: TRBJ1-6
CDR3: CASSPRGDSSYNSPLHF
DNA: TGCGCCAGCAGCCCCCGGGGGGATTCCTCCTATAATTCACCCCTCCACTTT

size: -
V: TRBV19
D: TRBD1
J: TRBJ1-1
CDR3: CASTRDRRIPEAFF
DNA: TGTGCCAGTACCCGGGACAGACGTATTCCTGAAGCTTTCTTT

size: -
V: TRBV18
D: TRBD2
J: TRBJ2-1
CDR3: CASSRPALAGNEQFF
DNA: TGTGCCAGCTCACGCCCGGCACTAGCGGGCAATGAGCAGTTCTTC

size: -
V: TRBV10-2
D: -
J: TRBJ1-3
CDR3: CASSTSGNTIYF
DNA: TGCGCCAGTTCGACTTCCGGAAACACCATATATTTT

size: -
V: TRBV25-1
D: TRBD1
J: TRBJ1-1
CDR3: CASSESGWFGQGAAEAFF
DNA: TGTGCCAGCAGTGAATCGGGTTGGTTTGGGCAGGGGGCCGCTGAAGCTTTCTTT

size: -
V: TRBV10-2
D: TRBD1
J: TRBJ1-6
CDR3: CASREYRGRSYNSPLHF
DNA: TGCGCCAGCAGGGAATACAGGGGAAGGTCCTATAATTCACCCCTCCACTTT

size: -
V: TRBV5-1
D: -
J: TRBJ1-1
CDR3: CASSLTLGSAEAFF
DNA: TGCGCCAGCAGCCTGACCTTAGGGAGCGCTGAAGCTTTCTTT

size: -
V: TRBV3-1/TRBV3-2
D: -
J: TRBJ1-2
CDR3: CASSPGGGVYGYTF
DNA: TGTGCCAGCAGCCCCGGGGGGGGCGTCTATGGCTACACCTTC

size: -
V: TRBV7-8
D: TRBD2
J: TRBJ2-2
CDR3: CASSLLAGGQTGELFF
DNA: TGTGCCAGCAGCCTTCTAGCGGGGGGGCAAACCGGGGAGCTGTTTTTT

size: -
V: TRBV6-1
D: -
J: TRBJ2-5
CDR3: CASSEAGGGIQETQYF
DNA: TGTGCCAGCAGTGAAGCGGGAGGCGGTATACAAGAGACCCAGTACTTC

size: -
V: TRBV4-1
D: -
J: TRBJ1-6
CDR3: CASSQDQKGASPLHF
DNA: TGCGCCAGCAGCCAAGATCAGAAAGGGGCCTCACCCCTCCACTTT

size: -
V: TRBV19
D: TRBD1
J: TRBJ1-2
CDR3: CAGKTGSGGYGYTF
DNA: TGTGCCGGAAAGACAGGGAGCGGGGGCTATGGCTACACCTTC

size: -
V: TRBV11-2
D: TRBD1
J: TRBJ1-2
CDR3: CASSSGTVSGNGYTF
DNA: TGTGCCAGCAGCTCCGGGACAGTCTCGGGGAATGGCTACACCTTC

size: -
V: TRBV10-2
D: TRBD1
J: TRBJ2-3
CDR3: CASGTGSYTQYF
DNA: TGCGCCAGCGGGACAGGGTCGTATACGCAGTATTTT

size: -
V: TRBV5-4
D: -
J: TRBJ2-5
CDR3: CASSLETPETQYF
DNA: TGTGCCAGCAGCTTGGAGACTCCTGAGACCCAGTACTTC

size: -
V: TRBV29-1
D: -
J: TRBJ2-3
CDR3: CSSRLGQVLDTQYF
DNA: TGCAGCTCCCGGTTGGGGCAGGTGCTAGATACGCAGTATTTT

size: -
V: TRBV6-6
D: TRBD1
J: TRBJ1-5
CDR3: CASSRGQESQPQHF
DNA: TGTGCCAGCAGCCGCGGACAGGAAAGTCAGCCCCAGCATTTT

size: -
V: TRBV2
D: -
J: TRBJ2-1
CDR3: CASSERGTTYNEQFF
DNA: TGTGCCAGCAGTGAAAGGGGCACCACTTACAATGAGCAGTTCTTC

size: -
V: TRBV2
D: -
J: TRBJ2-1
CDR3: CASSEGLSSYNEQFF
DNA: TGTGCCAGCAGTGAAGGCCTGAGCTCCTACAATGAGCAGTTCTTC

size: -
V: TRBV11-2
D: -
J: TRBJ1-6
CDR3: CASSPRTRFQSPLHF
DNA: TGTGCCAGCAGCCCCCGGACACGTTTTCAGTCACCCCTCCACTTT